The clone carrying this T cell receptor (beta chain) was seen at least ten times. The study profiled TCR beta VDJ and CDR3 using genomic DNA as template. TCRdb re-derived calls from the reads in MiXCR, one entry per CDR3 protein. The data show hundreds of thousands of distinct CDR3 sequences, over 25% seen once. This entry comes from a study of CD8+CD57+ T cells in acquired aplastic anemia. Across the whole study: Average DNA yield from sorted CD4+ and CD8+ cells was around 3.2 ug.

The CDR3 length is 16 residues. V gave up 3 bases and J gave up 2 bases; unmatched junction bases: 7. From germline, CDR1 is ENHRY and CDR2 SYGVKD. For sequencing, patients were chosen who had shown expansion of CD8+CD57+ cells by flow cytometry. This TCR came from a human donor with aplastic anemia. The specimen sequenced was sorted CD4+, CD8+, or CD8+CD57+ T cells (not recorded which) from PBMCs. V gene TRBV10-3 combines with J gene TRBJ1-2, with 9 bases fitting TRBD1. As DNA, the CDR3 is TGTGCCATCAGTGACTCCCGGGACAGGGCGAACTATGGCTACACCTTC. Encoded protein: CAISDSRDRANYGYTF.